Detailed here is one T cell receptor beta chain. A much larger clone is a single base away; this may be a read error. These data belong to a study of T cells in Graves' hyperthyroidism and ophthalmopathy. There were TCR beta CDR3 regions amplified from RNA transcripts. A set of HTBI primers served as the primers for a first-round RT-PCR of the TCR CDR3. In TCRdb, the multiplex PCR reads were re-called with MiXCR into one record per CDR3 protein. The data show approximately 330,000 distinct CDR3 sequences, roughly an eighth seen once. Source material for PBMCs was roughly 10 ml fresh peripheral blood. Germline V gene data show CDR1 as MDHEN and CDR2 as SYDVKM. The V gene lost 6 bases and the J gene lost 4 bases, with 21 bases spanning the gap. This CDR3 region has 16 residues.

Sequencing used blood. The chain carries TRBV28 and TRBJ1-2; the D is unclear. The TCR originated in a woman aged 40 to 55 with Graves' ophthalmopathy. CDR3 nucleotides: TGTGCCAGCAGCTTACGGTGGGTTGGGCCGTTCTATGGCTACACCTTC. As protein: CASSLRWVGPFYGYTF.